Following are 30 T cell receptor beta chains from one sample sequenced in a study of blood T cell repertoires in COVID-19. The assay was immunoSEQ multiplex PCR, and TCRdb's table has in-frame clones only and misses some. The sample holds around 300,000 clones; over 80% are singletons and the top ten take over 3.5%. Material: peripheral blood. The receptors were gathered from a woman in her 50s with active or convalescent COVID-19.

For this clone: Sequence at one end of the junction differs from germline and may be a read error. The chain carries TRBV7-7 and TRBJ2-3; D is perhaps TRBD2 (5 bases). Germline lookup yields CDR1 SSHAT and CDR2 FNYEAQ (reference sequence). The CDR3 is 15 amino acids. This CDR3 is CASSSGLARTDTQYF. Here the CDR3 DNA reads TGTGCTAGCAGCTCCGGACTGGCTAGGACAGATACGCAGTATTTT.

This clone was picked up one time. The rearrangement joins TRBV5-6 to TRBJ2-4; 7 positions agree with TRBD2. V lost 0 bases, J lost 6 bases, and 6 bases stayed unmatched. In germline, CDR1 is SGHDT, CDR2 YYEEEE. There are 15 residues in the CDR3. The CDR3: CASSLVLPGGNIQYF. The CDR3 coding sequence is TGTGCCAGCAGCTTGGTCCTTCCGGGAGGAAACATTCAGTACTTC.

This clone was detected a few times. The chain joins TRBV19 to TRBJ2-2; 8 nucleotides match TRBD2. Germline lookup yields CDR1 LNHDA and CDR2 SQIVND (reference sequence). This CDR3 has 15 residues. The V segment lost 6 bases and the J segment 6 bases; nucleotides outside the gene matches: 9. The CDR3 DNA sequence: TGTGCCAGTAGCCCCGGGGGGGCGGGATCCGGGGAGCTGTTTTTT. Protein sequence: CASSPGGAGSGELFF.

CDR3 sequence reads: CASSSLNRGRRYGYTF. The CDR3 coding sequence is TGTGCCAGCAGCTCCCTAAACAGGGGGCGCCGCTATGGCTACACCTTC. This chain joins TRBV11-2 and TRBJ1-2, with 9 bases that match TRBD1. Per the germline V gene, CDR1 is SGHAT and CDR2 is FQNNGV. The CDR3 runs to 16 residues. The trim removed 4 bases at V and 4 bases at J, leaving 10 bases unmatched.

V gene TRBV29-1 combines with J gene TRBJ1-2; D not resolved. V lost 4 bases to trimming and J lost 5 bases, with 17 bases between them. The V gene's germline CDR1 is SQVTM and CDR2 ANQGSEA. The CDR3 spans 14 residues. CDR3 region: CSVGGGWAKYGYTF. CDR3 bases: TGCAGCGTTGGAGGAGGGTGGGCCAAGTATGGCTACACCTTC.

This CDR3 is CASSRAAISYEQYF. The CDR3 region has the DNA TGTGCCAGCAGCAGAGCAGCGATTTCCTACGAGCAGTACTTC. This chain joins TRBV7-8 and TRBJ2-7, with no clear D. The CDR3 is made up of 14 amino acids. V was clipped by 5 bases and J by 1 base, with 12 bases between them. CDR1 and CDR2 from the germline V gene are SGHVS and FQNEAQ.

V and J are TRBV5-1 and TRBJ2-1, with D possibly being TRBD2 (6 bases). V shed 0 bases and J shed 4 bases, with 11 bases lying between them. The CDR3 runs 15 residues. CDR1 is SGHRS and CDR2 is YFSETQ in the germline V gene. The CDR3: CASSLGGERYNEQFF. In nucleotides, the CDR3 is TGCGCCAGCAGCTTGGGCGGGGAGAGGTACAATGAGCAGTTCTTC.

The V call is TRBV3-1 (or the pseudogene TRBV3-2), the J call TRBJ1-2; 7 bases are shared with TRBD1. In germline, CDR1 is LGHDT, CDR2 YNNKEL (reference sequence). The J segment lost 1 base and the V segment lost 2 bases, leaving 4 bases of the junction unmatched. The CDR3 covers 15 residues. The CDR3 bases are TGTGCCAGCAGCCAACAACAGGGGTTTAACTATGGCTACACCTTC. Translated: CASSQQQGFNYGYTF.

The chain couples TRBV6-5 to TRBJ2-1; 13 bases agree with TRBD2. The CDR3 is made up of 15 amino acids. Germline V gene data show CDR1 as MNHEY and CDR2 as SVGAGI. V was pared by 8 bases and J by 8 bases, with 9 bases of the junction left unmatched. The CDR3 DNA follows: TGTGCCAGCGGAGGACTAGCGGGAGATGATTATGAGCAGTTCTTC. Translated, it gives CASGGLAGDDYEQFF.

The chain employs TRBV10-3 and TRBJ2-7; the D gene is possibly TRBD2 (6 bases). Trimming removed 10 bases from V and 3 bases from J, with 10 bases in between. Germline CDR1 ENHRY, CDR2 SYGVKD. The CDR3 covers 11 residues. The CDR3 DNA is TGTGCCACGGGACTCGACTACGAGCAGTACTTC. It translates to CATGLDYEQYF.

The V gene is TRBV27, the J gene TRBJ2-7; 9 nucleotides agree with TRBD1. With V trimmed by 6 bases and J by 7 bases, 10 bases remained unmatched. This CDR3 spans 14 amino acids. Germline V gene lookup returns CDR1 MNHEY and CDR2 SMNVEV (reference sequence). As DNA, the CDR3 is TGTGCCAGCAGACCGGGACAGGGCCTCGGGGAGCAGTACTTC. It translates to CASRPGQGLGEQYF.

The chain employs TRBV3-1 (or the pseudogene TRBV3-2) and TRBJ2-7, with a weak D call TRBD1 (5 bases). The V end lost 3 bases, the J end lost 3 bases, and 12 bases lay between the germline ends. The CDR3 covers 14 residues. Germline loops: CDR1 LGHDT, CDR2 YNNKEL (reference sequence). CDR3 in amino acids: CASSQLLDSYEQYF. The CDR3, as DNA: TGTGCCAGCAGCCAGCTCCTCGACAGCTACGAGCAGTACTTC.

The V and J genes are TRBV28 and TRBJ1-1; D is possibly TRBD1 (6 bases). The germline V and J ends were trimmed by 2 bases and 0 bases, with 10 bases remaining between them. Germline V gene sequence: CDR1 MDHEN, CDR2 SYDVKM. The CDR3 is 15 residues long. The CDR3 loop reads CASSLTGLLNTEAFF. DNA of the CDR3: TGTGCCAGCAGTTTAACAGGGTTGTTGAACACTGAAGCTTTCTTT.

The DNA for the CDR3 is TGTGCCTGGAGTCGTTCTAACTATGGCTACACCTTC. Encoded protein: CAWSRSNYGYTF. This chain joins TRBV30 and TRBJ1-2; no clear D. V was trimmed by 2 bases and J by 0 bases, leaving 4 bases between them. CDR1 GTSNPN and CDR2 SVGIG come from the germline V gene (reference sequence). The CDR3 runs 12 residues.

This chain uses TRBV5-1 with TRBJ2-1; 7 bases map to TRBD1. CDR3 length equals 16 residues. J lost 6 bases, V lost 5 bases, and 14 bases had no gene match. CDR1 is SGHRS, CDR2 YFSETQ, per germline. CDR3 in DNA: TGCGCCAGCAGTTTTCTCCCGGGACAGACTATCAATGAGCAGTTCTTC. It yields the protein CASSFLPGQTINEQFF.

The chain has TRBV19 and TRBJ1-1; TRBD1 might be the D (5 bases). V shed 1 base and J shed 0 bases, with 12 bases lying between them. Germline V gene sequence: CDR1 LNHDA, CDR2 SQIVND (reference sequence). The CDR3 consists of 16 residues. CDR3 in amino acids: CASSIALLTVNTEAFF. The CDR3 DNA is TGTGCCAGTAGTATAGCCCTTTTGACAGTGAACACTGAAGCTTTCTTT.

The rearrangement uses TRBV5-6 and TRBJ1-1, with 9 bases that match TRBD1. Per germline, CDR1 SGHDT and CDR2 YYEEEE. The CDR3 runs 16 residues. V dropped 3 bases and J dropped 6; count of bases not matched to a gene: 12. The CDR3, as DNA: TGTGCCAGCAGCTCACCCGGGACAGGGAAATACTCTGAAGCTTTCTTT. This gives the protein CASSSPGTGKYSEAFF.

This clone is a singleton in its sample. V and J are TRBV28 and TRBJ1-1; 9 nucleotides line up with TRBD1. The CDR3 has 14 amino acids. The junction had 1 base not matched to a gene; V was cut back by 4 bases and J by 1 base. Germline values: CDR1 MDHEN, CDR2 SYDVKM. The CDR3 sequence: CASSSTGGNTEAFF. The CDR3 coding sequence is TGTGCCAGCAGTTCGACAGGGGGGAACACTGAAGCTTTCTTT.

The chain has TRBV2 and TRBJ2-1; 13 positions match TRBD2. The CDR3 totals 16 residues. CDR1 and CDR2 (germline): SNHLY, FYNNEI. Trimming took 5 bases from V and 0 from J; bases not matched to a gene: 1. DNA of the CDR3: TGTGCCAGCAGTACTAGCGGGAGGGCCTCCTACAATGAGCAGTTCTTC. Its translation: CASSTSGRASYNEQFF. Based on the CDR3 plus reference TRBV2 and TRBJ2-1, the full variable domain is EPEVTQTPSHQVTQMGQEVILRCVPISNHLYFYWYRQILGQKVEFLVSFYNNEISEKSEIFDDQFSVERPDGSNFTLKIRSTKLEDSAMYFCASSTSGRASYNEQFFGPGTRLTVL.

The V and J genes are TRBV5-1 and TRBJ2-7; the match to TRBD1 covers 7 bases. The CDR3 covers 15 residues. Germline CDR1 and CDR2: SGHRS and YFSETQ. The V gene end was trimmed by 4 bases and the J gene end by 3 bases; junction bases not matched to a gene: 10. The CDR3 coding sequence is TGCGCCAGCAGCGCCGCCGGGACAGCTCTCTACGAGCAGTACTTC. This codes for CASSAAGTALYEQYF. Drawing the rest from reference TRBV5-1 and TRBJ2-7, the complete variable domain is KAGVTQTPRYLIKTRGQQVTLSCSPISGHRSVSWYQQTPGQGLQFLFEYFSETQRNKGNFPGRFSGRQFSNSRSEMNVSTLELGDSALYLCASSAAGTALYEQYFGPGTRLTVT.

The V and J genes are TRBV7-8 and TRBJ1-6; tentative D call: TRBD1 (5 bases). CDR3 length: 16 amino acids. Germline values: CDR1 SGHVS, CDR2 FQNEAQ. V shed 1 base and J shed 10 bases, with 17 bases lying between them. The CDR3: CASSLGIKGKNSPLHF. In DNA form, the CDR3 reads TGTGCCAGCAGCTTAGGAATTAAGGGGAAGAACTCACCCCTCCACTTT.

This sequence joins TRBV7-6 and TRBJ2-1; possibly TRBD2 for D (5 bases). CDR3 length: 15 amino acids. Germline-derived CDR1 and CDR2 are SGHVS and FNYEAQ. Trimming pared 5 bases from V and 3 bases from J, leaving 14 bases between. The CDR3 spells CASSHGLDDYNEQFF. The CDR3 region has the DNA TGTGCCAGCAGCCACGGACTCGACGACTACAATGAGCAGTTCTTC.

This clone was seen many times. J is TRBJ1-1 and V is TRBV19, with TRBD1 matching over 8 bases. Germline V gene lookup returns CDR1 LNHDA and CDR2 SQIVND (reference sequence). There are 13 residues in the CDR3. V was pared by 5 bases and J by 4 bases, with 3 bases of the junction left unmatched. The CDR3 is CASSQGAPTEAFF. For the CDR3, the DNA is TGTGCCAGTAGTCAGGGGGCGCCCACTGAAGCTTTCTTT.

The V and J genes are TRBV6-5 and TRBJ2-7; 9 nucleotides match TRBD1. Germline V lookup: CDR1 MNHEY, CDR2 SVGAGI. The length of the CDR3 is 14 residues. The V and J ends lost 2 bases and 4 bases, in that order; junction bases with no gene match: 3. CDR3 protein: CASSYGTGQYEQYF. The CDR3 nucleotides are TGTGCCAGCAGTTACGGGACAGGGCAGTACGAGCAGTACTTC.

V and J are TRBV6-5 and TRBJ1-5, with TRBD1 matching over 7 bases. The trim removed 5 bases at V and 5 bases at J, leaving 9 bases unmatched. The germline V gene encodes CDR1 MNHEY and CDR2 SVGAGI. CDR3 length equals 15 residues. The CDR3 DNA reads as TGTGCCAGCAGTAAAAGGGGGCTAAGTGATCAGCCCCAGCATTTT. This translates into CASSKRGLSDQPQHF.

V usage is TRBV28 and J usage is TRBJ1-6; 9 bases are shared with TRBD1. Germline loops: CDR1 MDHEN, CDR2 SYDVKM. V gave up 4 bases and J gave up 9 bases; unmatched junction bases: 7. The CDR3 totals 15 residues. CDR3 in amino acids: CASSSGQGTGSPLHF. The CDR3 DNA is TGTGCCAGCAGTTCGGGACAGGGTACTGGTTCACCCCTCCACTTT.

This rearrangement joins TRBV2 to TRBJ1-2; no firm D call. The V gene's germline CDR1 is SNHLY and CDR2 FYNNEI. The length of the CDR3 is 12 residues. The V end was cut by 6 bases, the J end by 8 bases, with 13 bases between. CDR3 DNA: TGTGCCAGCAGGCTCTCTCCGGGAGGCTACACCTTC. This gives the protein CASRLSPGGYTF.

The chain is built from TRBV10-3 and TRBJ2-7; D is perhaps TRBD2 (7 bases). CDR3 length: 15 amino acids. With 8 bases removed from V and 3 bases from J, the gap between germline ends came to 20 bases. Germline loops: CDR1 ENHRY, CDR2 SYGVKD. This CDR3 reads CAIRDGGREIYEQYF. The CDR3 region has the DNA TGTGCCATCCGCGACGGGGGGCGGGAGATCTACGAGCAGTACTTC.

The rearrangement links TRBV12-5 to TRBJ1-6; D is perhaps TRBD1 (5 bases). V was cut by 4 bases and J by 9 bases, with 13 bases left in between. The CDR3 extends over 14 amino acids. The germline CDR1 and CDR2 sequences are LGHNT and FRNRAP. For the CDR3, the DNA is TGTGCTAGTGGTTCTCCGGGGGTTGGTTCACCCCTCCACTTT. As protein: CASGSPGVGSPLHF.

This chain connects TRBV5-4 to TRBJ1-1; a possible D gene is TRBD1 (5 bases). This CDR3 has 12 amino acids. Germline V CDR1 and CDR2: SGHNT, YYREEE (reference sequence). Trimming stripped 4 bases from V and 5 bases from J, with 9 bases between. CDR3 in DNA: TGTGCCAGCAGCATACAGGAGACTGAAGCTTTCTTT. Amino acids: CASSIQETEAFF.